A single sample gave rise to the 26 T cell receptor beta chains below, sequenced in a study of blood T cell repertoires in COVID-19. Profiling relied on immunoSEQ multiplex PCR, and the TCRdb table lists in-frame clones only, not all of them. The table includes under 75,000 clones, about 80% detected once. The sequencing input was peripheral blood. The receptors shown here come from a man between 65 and 85 years old who had recovered from COVID-19.

The genes are TRBV19 and TRBJ2-3; 8 positions agree with TRBD1. V shed 4 bases, J shed 1 base, and the junction held 4 bases outside the gene matches. The CDR3 length is 15 residues. Germline values: CDR1 LNHDA, CDR2 SQIVND (reference sequence). CDR3 in amino acids: CASSKQGGGTDTQYF. CDR3 bases: TGTGCCAGTAGTAAACAGGGGGGAGGCACAGATACGCAGTATTTT.

The genes are TRBV6-5 and TRBJ2-3, with 10 nucleotides matching TRBD2. J gave up 5 bases and V 0 bases, and 5 bases lay outside the gene matches. The CDR3 has 16 residues. Germline loops: CDR1 MNHEY, CDR2 SVGAGI. CDR3: CASSYSTSSGGDTQYF. For the CDR3, the DNA is TGTGCCAGCAGTTACTCGACGTCTAGCGGGGGAGATACGCAGTATTTT.

The chain combines TRBV5-1 with TRBJ2-1; TRBD2 matches at 11 bases. V dropped 4 bases and J dropped 7; count of bases not matched to a gene: 10. This CDR3 has 16 amino acids. The V gene's germline CDR1 is SGHRS and CDR2 YFSETQ. This CDR3 is CASSQFSGRAENEQFF. CDR3 bases: TGCGCCAGCAGCCAGTTTAGCGGGAGGGCCGAAAATGAGCAGTTCTTC.

This rearrangement joins TRBV7-9 to TRBJ2-3, with TRBD2 matching 7 bases. This CDR3 has 19 amino acids. After removal of 0 bases from V and 0 bases from J, the junction contained 12 bases not matched to a gene. Germline V gene sequence: CDR1 SEHNR, CDR2 FQNEAQ (reference sequence). The CDR3 sequence is CASSLARVLWRGSTDTQYF. The CDR3 DNA reads TGTGCCAGCAGCTTAGCCCGGGTTTTGTGGCGGGGGAGCACAGATACGCAGTATTTT.

In this sample, this clone turned up once. The genes are TRBV30 and TRBJ1-5; D is uncertain. The CDR3 is 14 residues long. V was clipped by 2 bases and J by 6 bases, with 14 bases between them. The germline CDR1 and CDR2 sequences are GTSNPN and SVGIG (reference sequence). DNA of the CDR3: TGTGCCTGGAGTAGCGGTTCCGGGAGTCAGCCCCAGCATTTT. Protein product: CAWSSGSGSQPQHF.

This clone appeared a few times. The chain joins TRBV5-5 to TRBJ2-7, with 11 bases identical to TRBD2. The germline CDR1 and CDR2 sequences are SGHKS and YYEKEE (reference sequence). The CDR3 runs 18 residues. V lost 2 bases to trimming and J lost 3 bases; unmatched junction nucleotides: 13. CDR3 coding DNA: TGTGCCAGCAGCTTCCTACCCCTACTAGCGGGAGCCCACTACGAGCAGTACTTC. The encoded protein is CASSFLPLLAGAHYEQYF.

V and J are TRBV18 and TRBJ1-4; D call uncertain. The CDR3 totals 16 residues. The V and J ends lost 3 bases and 0 bases respectively, with 11 bases between them. The germline gives CDR1 KGHSH, CDR2 LQKENI. CDR3 region: CASSPNRGTTNEKLFF. Here the CDR3 DNA reads TGTGCCAGCTCACCTAACAGAGGGACAACTAATGAAAAACTGTTTTTT.

This chain joins TRBV5-8 and TRBJ1-2; no clear D gene. This CDR3 has 13 residues. Germline V gene lookup returns CDR1 SGHTS and CDR2 YDEGEE. Trimming removed 0 bases at V and 2 bases at J, with 5 bases between. CDR3 nucleotide sequence: TGTGCCAGCAGCTTGGCAGGCAACTATGGCTACACCTTC. Encoded protein: CASSLAGNYGYTF.

The chain joins TRBV6-1 to TRBJ1-2; weak D call: TRBD1 (6 bases). The CDR3 has 16 amino acids. V shed 2 bases and J shed 8 bases, with 21 bases lying between them. Germline CDR1 and CDR2: MNHNS and SASEGT. DNA for the CDR3: TGTGCCAGCAGTGAACTGGGGGCGGTGCAACTATCAGGCTACACCTTC. Its protein product is CASSELGAVQLSGYTF.

The rearrangement uses TRBV5-6 and TRBJ1-2; maybe TRBD1 (5 bases). The CDR3 is 14 amino acids. Germline V gene data show CDR1 as SGHDT and CDR2 as YYEEEE. Trimming removed 4 bases from V and 6 bases from J, with 16 bases in between. The CDR3: CASSLPRGPDGYTF. The CDR3, as DNA: TGTGCCAGCAGCCTACCGCGGGGACCGGATGGCTACACCTTC.

This clone was observed once. This sequence may be a read error, since a much larger clone differs from it by one base. J is TRBJ2-2 and V is TRBV7-9; D remains ambiguous. The germline V gene encodes CDR1 SEHNR and CDR2 FQNEAQ (reference sequence). The V gene lost 5 bases and the J gene lost 3 bases, with 4 bases spanning the gap. This CDR3 is built from 12 residues. This CDR3 is CASSQDTGELFF. Here the CDR3 DNA reads TGTGCCAGCAGCCAGGACACCGGGGAGCTGTTTTTT.

This rearrangement joins TRBV4-3 to TRBJ1-6; D is unclear. V shed 0 bases and J shed 8 bases, with 11 bases lying between them. CDR1 is LGHNA, CDR2 YSLEER, per germline. CDR3 length equals 15 residues. CDR3 sequence reads: CASSQDSDTDSPLHF. CDR3 nucleotides: TGCGCCAGCAGCCAAGATTCGGATACAGATTCACCCCTCCACTTT.

The CDR3 nucleotides are TGTGCCTGGAGTGTAAAAGGGGATGCACATGGCTACACCTTC. This codes for CAWSVKGDAHGYTF. V gene TRBV30 combines with J gene TRBJ1-2; weak D call: TRBD1 (5 bases). CDR3 length: 14 amino acids. V lost 0 bases, J lost 6 bases, and 14 bases lay in between. Germline V gives CDR1 GTSNPN, CDR2 SVGIG (reference sequence).

The chain has TRBV5-6 and TRBJ1-2; TRBD1 might be the D (6 bases). With 1 base removed from V and 8 bases from J, the gap between germline ends came to 12 bases. The germline gives CDR1 SGHDT, CDR2 YYEEEE. This CDR3 is 13 amino acids long. CDR3 amino acids: CASSLTGLEGYTF. CDR3 bases: TGTGCCAGCAGCTTGACAGGGCTAGAGGGCTACACCTTC. Full variable domain (rest looked up from reference TRBV5-6 and TRBJ1-2): DAGVTQSPTHLIKTRGQQVTLRCSPKSGHDTVSWYQQALGQGPQFIFQYYEEEERQRGNFPDRFSGHQFPNYSSELNVNALLLGDSALYLCASSLTGLEGYTFGSGTRLTVV.

This clone showed up just once. V usage is TRBV5-1 and J usage is TRBJ2-7; TRBD2 matches 9 bases. Germline CDR1 is SGHRS and CDR2 is YFSETQ. The ends lost 1 base at V and 4 bases at J; junction bases unmatched: 6. The CDR3 loop spans 15 amino acids. Written as DNA, the CDR3 is TGCGCCAGCAGCTTGCTTAGCGGGAGCTTGTACGAGCAGTACTTC. Encoded protein: CASSLLSGSLYEQYF. The full variable domain, in which reference TRBV5-1 and TRBJ2-7 provide the parts outside the CDR3, is KAGVTQTPRYLIKTRGQQVTLSCSPISGHRSVSWYQQTPGQGLQFLFEYFSETQRNKGNFPGRFSGRQFSNSRSEMNVSTLELGDSALYLCASSLLSGSLYEQYFGPGTRLTVT.

The V gene is TRBV7-2, the J gene TRBJ2-3; 8 bases fit TRBD2. Germline loops: CDR1 SGHTA, CDR2 FQGNSA. CDR3 size: 16 residues. The V segment lost 4 bases and the J segment 1 base; nucleotides outside the gene matches: 7. This CDR3 is CASSSEGRGGTDTQYF. The CDR3 DNA sequence: TGTGCCAGCAGCTCCGAGGGGCGGGGGGGCACAGATACGCAGTATTTT.

This chain links TRBV7-9 with TRBJ2-3; 8 bases map to TRBD1. V dropped 5 bases and J dropped 1; count of bases not matched to a gene: 5. CDR1 and CDR2 from the germline V gene are SEHNR and FQNEAQ (reference sequence). This CDR3 spans 15 amino acids. The CDR3, as DNA: TGTGCCAGCAGCCCCCCGGGACAGGGCACAGATACGCAGTATTTT. Translating it yields CASSPPGQGTDTQYF.

The chain carries TRBV28 and TRBJ2-7, with 12 bases matching TRBD2. Germline V lookup: CDR1 MDHEN, CDR2 SYDVKM. With V trimmed by 7 bases and J by 1 base, 5 bases remained unmatched. The CDR3 runs 15 residues. CDR3 in DNA: TGTGCCAGCACCCTAGCGGGAGGGGCTTCCTACGAGCAGTACTTC. This codes for CASTLAGGASYEQYF. Based on the CDR3 plus reference TRBV28 and TRBJ2-7, the full variable domain is DVKVTQSSRYLVKRTGEKVFLECVQDMDHENMFWYRQDPGLGLRLIYFSYDVKMKEKGDIPEGYSVSREKKERFSLILESASTNQTSMYLCASTLAGGASYEQYFGPGTRLTVT.

CDR3 region: CASSSGQEINYGYTF. CDR3 DNA sequence: TGTGCCAGCAGTTCCGGACAGGAGATTAACTATGGCTACACCTTC. The chain recombines TRBV6-6 with TRBJ1-2; TRBD1 aligns across 7 bases. Germline lookup yields CDR1 MNHNY and CDR2 SVGAGI (reference sequence). The CDR3 covers 15 residues. Trimming took 4 bases from V and 1 from J; bases not matched to a gene: 6.

The rearrangement links TRBV19 to TRBJ1-2; no reliable D call. The germline CDR1 and CDR2 sequences are LNHDA and SQIVND (reference sequence). This CDR3 spans 15 amino acids. Trimming took 7 bases from V and 2 from J, leaving 17 bases between them. CDR3 in amino acids: CASTPGITPNYGYTF. CDR3 nucleotides: TGTGCCAGTACCCCGGGAATAACTCCAAACTATGGCTACACCTTC.

V and J are TRBV29-1 and TRBJ2-7; the D gene is possibly TRBD1 (6 bases). This CDR3 contains 13 residues. V was pared by 1 base and J by 3 bases, with 10 bases between. In germline, CDR1 is SQVTM, CDR2 ANQGSEA. The CDR3 protein is CSVEGGPFYEQYF. DNA of the CDR3: TGCAGCGTTGAAGGGGGGCCTTTCTACGAGCAGTACTTC.

The CDR3 nucleotides read TGTGCCAGCAGCTCCCGAGGGGGTTCCCCATACGAGCAGTACTTC. Translation gives CASSSRGGSPYEQYF. This sequence joins TRBV7-3 and TRBJ2-7, with D tentatively TRBD1 (6 bases). The CDR3 consists of 15 residues. V lost 4 bases to trimming and J lost 4 bases, with 17 bases between them. Germline V lookup: CDR1 SGHTA, CDR2 FQGTGA.

The CDR3 nucleotides are TGTGCCACCAGTGATAGGGACAGGGGACGTTTCTCCTACAATGAGCAGTTCTTC. It yields the protein CATSDRDRGRFSYNEQFF. The chain employs TRBV24-1 and TRBJ2-1, with 10 bases identical to TRBD1. Germline CDR1 and CDR2: KGHDR and SFDVKD. The V segment lost 3 bases and the J segment 0 bases; nucleotides outside the gene matches: 7. CDR3 length equals 18 residues.

The CDR3 here is CAWNRGPHEQYF. Here the CDR3 DNA reads TGTGCCTGGAACAGGGGGCCCCACGAGCAGTACTTC. The V gene is TRBV30, the J gene TRBJ2-7, with TRBD1 identical over 9 bases. The CDR3 has 12 residues. CDR1 GTSNPN and CDR2 SVGIG come from the germline V gene (reference sequence). The J segment lost 5 bases and the V segment lost 4 bases, leaving 3 bases of the junction unmatched.

A few counts support this clone. The chain carries TRBV5-1 and TRBJ1-2; maybe TRBD1 (5 bases). CDR1 is SGHRS and CDR2 is YFSETQ in the germline V gene. The CDR3 has 13 residues. Between the trimmed V and J ends, which lost 5 bases and 8 bases, there was a span of 16 bases. CDR3 protein: CASRTGAAGGYTF. The CDR3 nucleotides read TGCGCCAGCAGAACAGGCGCCGCGGGGGGCTACACCTTC.

The rearrangement joins TRBV6-2 or TRBV6-3 to TRBJ2-3, with D perhaps matching TRBD1 (5 bases). Germline V gene sequence: CDR1 MNHEY, CDR2 SVGEGT. The V end lost 2 bases, the J end lost 6 bases, and 15 bases lay between the germline ends. The CDR3 loop spans 15 amino acids. The CDR3 coding sequence is TGTGCCAGCAGTTACCCCTCTTGGGGCCCTGATACGCAGTATTTT. This gives the protein CASSYPSWGPDTQYF.